These 17 T cell receptor beta chains were sequenced from one sample in a study of T-cell reconstitution after alpha-beta-depleted transplantation in children. Construction of the TCRbeta library involved unique molecular identifiers. TCRdb re-derived calls from the PCR reads in MiXCR, one entry per CDR3 protein. The profile shows 700,000 to 850,000 distinct CDR3 sequences, 16% of them singletons. Sequencing used PBMCs, mostly from graft donor cells, obtained 360 days after TCRalphabeta/CD19-depleted stem cell transplant. These receptors were obtained from a male patient under 18 who had a stem cell transplant for acute lymphoblastic leukemia, so the T cells may come from the graft donor.

The chain couples TRBV20-1 to TRBJ1-4, with 10 bases aligning to TRBD1. Looked up from germline, CDR1 is DFQATT and CDR2 is SNEGSKA (reference sequence). Unmatched junction bases numbered 6, after V lost 3 bases and J lost 8 bases. This CDR3 has 14 amino acids. The CDR3 reads CSARTGGFGEKLFF. CDR3 nucleotides: TGCAGTGCTAGGACAGGGGGCTTTGGAGAAAAACTGTTTTTT.

This clonotype has more than one count but fewer than ten. CDR3 sequence (DNA): TGTGCCAGCAGCCCCGGTCCGGGACTAGCGGGACTCCGACGACGCAATGAGCAGTTCTTC. It codes for CASSPGPGLAGLRRRNEQFF. This chain uses TRBV6-2 or TRBV6-3 with TRBJ2-1, with 13 nucleotides matching TRBD2. V was clipped by 6 bases and J by 6 bases; unmatched bases: 20. CDR1 is MNHEY, CDR2 SVGEGT, per germline. The CDR3 sequence is 20 residues long.

This clonotype appeared a few times. The gene calls are TRBV19 and TRBJ2-1, with 10 positions matching TRBD2. CDR3 length: 14 amino acids. Germline values: CDR1 LNHDA, CDR2 SQIVND (reference sequence). J was trimmed by 4 bases and V by 9 bases; bases with no gene match: 6. DNA for the CDR3: TGTGCCAGCCTAGCGGGAGATGAATACAATGAGCAGTTCTTC. This sequence encodes CASLAGDEYNEQFF.

There are a few counts of this clonotype. CDR3 in amino acids: CASSLQGEPYEQYF. CDR3 sequence (DNA): TGCGCCAGCAGCTTACAGGGTGAGCCCTACGAGCAGTACTTC. V is TRBV5-1 and J is TRBJ2-7, with D perhaps matching TRBD1 (6 bases). V was cut by 2 bases and J by 2 bases, with 11 bases left in between. This CDR3 is 14 amino acids long. CDR1 is SGHRS and CDR2 is YFSETQ in the germline V gene.

The chain employs TRBV24-1 and TRBJ2-1; TRBD2 is a possible D gene (7 bases). This CDR3 has 17 amino acids. V lost 3 bases, J lost 8 bases, and 22 bases lay in between. The germline CDR1 and CDR2 sequences are KGHDR and SFDVKD. The CDR3 nucleotides are TGTGCCACCAGTGATCCCGGGGGGCGGAGGGGACTCTATGAGCAGTTCTTC. This translates into CATSDPGGRRGLYEQFF.

This clonotype showed up just a few times. V is TRBV29-1 and J is TRBJ2-1; 10 bases agree with TRBD2. V shed 5 bases, J shed 5 bases, and the junction held 9 bases outside the gene matches. The germline gives CDR1 SQVTM, CDR2 ANQGSEA. The CDR3 is made up of 15 amino acids. The chain's CDR3 is CSVKIAGGGDNEQFF. CDR3 in DNA: TGCAGCGTTAAGATAGCGGGAGGAGGGGACAATGAGCAGTTCTTC.

A few counts support this clonotype. The genes are TRBV4-1 and TRBJ2-7, with 9 nucleotides matching TRBD1. The CDR3 spans 15 residues. V shed 3 bases, J shed 4 bases, and the junction held 7 bases outside the gene matches. Germline V gives CDR1 MGHRA, CDR2 YSYEKL. This CDR3 reads CASSQLIQGAYEQYF. For the CDR3, the DNA is TGCGCCAGCAGCCAGTTAATACAGGGGGCTTACGAGCAGTACTTC.

This clonotype was recorded at least ten times. Written as DNA, the CDR3 is TGCAGCGTTGGAGCAGGTTCGGGAAACACCATATATTTT. Its protein is CSVGAGSGNTIYF. V is TRBV29-1 and J is TRBJ1-3; D is unclear. V gave up 4 bases and J gave up 4 bases, with 11 bases separating them. This CDR3 contains 13 residues. The germline CDR1 and CDR2 sequences are SQVTM and ANQGSEA.

This clonotype came up a few times. The V and J genes are TRBV3-1 and TRBJ2-3, with 12 bases aligning to TRBD2. The ends lost 0 bases at V and 5 bases at J; junction bases unmatched: 9. The CDR3 loop spans 18 amino acids. Germline CDR1 reads LGHDT; CDR2 reads YNNKEL (reference sequence). This CDR3 is CASSQDALAGGHVDTQYF. The CDR3 bases are TGTGCCAGCAGCCAAGATGCCCTAGCGGGAGGGCACGTAGATACGCAGTATTTT.

This clonotype was found a few times. The genes are TRBV12-3 or TRBV12-4 and TRBJ2-3, with D unresolved. This CDR3 has 14 amino acids. Trimming shortened V by 6 bases and J by 2 bases, and 12 bases separated the two germline ends. The DNA of the CDR3 is TGTGCCAGCAGAACCCTGGAAACCACAGATACGCAGTATTTT. This codes for CASRTLETTDTQYF.

This clonotype was seen only a few times. The V gene is TRBV11-2, the J gene TRBJ2-1; tentative D call: TRBD2 (7 bases). The germline V gene encodes CDR1 SGHAT and CDR2 FQNNGV. Trimming cost V 3 bases and J 7 bases, with 10 bases left between them. CDR3 size: 13 residues. CDR3 in DNA: TGTGCCAGCAGCTTCGGGGGGACAAATGAGCAGTTCTTC. It yields the protein CASSFGGTNEQFF.

This chain links TRBV20-1 with TRBJ2-5; TRBD2 aligns across 14 bases. This CDR3 spans 14 amino acids. Germline assignment: CDR1 DFQATT and CDR2 SNEGSKA (reference sequence). Trimming cost V 4 bases and J 5 bases; bases outside gene matches: 3. This CDR3 reads CSAKTSGRGETQYF. The DNA of the CDR3 is TGCAGTGCTAAGACTAGCGGGAGGGGGGAGACCCAGTACTTC.

Many counts were recorded for this clonotype. The V call is TRBV5-1, the J call TRBJ2-5; D unresolved. Germline loops: CDR1 SGHRS, CDR2 YFSETQ. The CDR3 spans 13 residues. V gave up 0 bases and J gave up 5 bases, with 8 bases separating them. The CDR3 is CASSLGSGETQYF. CDR3 sequence (DNA): TGCGCCAGCAGCTTGGGGTCGGGTGAGACCCAGTACTTC.

This clonotype was seen many times. This sequence joins TRBV5-1 and TRBJ2-7; TRBD2 is a possible D gene (5 bases). The CDR3 runs to 13 residues. Trimming stripped 1 base from V and 5 bases from J, with 10 bases between. The germline V gene has CDR1 SGHRS and CDR2 YFSETQ. CDR3 sequence (DNA): TGCGCCAGCAGCTTGACTAGTCTCCACGAGCAGTACTTC. It translates to CASSLTSLHEQYF. Filled out from reference TRBV5-1 and TRBJ2-7, the complete variable domain reads KAGVTQTPRYLIKTRGQQVTLSCSPISGHRSVSWYQQTPGQGLQFLFEYFSETQRNKGNFPGRFSGRQFSNSRSEMNVSTLELGDSALYLCASSLTSLHEQYFGPGTRLTVT.

The CDR3 spells CASSHLAVSYNEQFF. The CDR3 DNA reads as TGTGCCAGCAGTCATTTAGCGGTTTCCTACAATGAGCAGTTCTTC. This rearrangement joins TRBV12-3 or TRBV12-4 to TRBJ2-1; D is possibly TRBD2 (6 bases). The ends were cut back, 5 bases at V and 1 base at J, with 12 bases in the middle. CDR3 size: 15 residues.

This clonotype was recorded at least ten times. This chain links TRBV12-3 or TRBV12-4 with TRBJ1-2, with 7 bases lining up with TRBD1. The V gene end was trimmed by 5 bases and the J gene end by 4 bases; junction bases not matched to a gene: 4. CDR3 length: 13 residues. The CDR3 nucleotides read TGTGCCAGCAGTCATGGGACAGCCTATGGCTACACCTTC. This sequence encodes CASSHGTAYGYTF.

This clonotype was counted at least ten times. The chain combines TRBV14 with TRBJ2-4; D is unresolved. CDR1 and CDR2 from the germline V gene are SGHDN and FVKESK. The CDR3 contains 14 residues. The V end was cut by 0 bases, the J end by 7 bases, with 10 bases between. CDR3 coding DNA: TGTGCCAGCAGCCAAGAGTTTAGGGCTAACATTCAGTACTTC. It yields the protein CASSQEFRANIQYF.